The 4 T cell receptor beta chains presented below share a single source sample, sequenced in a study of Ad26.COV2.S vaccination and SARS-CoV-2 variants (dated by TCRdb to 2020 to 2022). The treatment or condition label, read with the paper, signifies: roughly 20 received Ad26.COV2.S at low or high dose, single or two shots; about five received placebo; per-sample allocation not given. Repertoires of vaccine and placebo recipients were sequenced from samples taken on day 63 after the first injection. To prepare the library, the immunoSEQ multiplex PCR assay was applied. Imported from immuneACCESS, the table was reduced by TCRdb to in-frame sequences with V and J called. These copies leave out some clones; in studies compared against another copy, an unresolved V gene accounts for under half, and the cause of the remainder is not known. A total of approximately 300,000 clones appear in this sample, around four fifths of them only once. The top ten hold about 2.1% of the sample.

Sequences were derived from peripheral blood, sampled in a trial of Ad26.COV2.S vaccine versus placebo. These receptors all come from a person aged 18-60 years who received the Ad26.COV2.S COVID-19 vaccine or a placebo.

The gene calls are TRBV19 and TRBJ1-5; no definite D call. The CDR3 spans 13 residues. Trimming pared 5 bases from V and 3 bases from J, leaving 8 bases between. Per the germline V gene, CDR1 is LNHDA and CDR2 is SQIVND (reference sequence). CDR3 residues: CASSRRNNQPQHF. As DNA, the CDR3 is TGTGCCAGTAGTCGACGGAACAATCAGCCCCAGCATTTT.

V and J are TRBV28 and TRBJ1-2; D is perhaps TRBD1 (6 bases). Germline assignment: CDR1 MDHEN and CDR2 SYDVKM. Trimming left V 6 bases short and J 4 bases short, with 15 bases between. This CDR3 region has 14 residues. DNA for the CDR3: TGTGCCAGCAGCCGCAGGGGCTCTACCTATGGCTACACCTTC. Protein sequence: CASSRRGSTYGYTF.

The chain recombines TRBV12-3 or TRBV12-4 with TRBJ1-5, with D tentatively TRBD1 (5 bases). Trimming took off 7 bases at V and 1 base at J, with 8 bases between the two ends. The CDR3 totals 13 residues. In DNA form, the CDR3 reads TGTGCCAGCACCCGGGACAGCAATCAGCCCCAGCATTTT. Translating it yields CASTRDSNQPQHF.

As DNA, the CDR3 is TGTGCCAGCAGCGTAGGGAGCGGGACTCCTCCAGAGACCCAGTACTTC. Its translation: CASSVGSGTPPETQYF. The genes are TRBV9 and TRBJ2-5, with 7 bases matching TRBD2. The CDR3 totals 16 residues. Germline CDR1 and CDR2: SGDLS and YYNGEE. V shed 0 bases, J shed 4 bases, and the junction held 9 bases outside the gene matches.